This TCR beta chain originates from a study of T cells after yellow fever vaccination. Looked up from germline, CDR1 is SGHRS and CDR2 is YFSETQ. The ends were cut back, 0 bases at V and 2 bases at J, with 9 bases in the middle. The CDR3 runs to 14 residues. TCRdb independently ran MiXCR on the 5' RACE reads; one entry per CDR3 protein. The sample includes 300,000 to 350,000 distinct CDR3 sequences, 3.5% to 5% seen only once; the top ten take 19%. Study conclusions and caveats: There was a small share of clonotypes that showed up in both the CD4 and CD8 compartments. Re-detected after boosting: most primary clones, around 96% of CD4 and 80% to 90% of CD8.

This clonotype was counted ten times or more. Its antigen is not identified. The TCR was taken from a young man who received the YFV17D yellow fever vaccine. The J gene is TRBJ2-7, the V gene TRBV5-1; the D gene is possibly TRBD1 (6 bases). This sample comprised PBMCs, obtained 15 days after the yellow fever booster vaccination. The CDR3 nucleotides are TGCGCCAGCAGCTTGGCCCCAGGGGCCTACGAGCAGTACGTC. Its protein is CASSLAPGAYEQYV.